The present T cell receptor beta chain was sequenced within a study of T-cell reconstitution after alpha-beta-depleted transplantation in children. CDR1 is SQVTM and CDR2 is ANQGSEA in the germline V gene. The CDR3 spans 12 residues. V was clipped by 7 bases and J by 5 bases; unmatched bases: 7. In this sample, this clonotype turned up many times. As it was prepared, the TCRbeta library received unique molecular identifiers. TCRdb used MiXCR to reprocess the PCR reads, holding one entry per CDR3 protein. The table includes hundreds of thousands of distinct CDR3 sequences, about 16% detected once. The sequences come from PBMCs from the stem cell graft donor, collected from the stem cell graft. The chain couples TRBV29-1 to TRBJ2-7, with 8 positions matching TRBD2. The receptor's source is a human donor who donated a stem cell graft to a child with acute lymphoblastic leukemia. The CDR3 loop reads CSAGGRTHEQYF. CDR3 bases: TGCAGCGCGGGGGGGCGGACCCACGAGCAGTACTTC.